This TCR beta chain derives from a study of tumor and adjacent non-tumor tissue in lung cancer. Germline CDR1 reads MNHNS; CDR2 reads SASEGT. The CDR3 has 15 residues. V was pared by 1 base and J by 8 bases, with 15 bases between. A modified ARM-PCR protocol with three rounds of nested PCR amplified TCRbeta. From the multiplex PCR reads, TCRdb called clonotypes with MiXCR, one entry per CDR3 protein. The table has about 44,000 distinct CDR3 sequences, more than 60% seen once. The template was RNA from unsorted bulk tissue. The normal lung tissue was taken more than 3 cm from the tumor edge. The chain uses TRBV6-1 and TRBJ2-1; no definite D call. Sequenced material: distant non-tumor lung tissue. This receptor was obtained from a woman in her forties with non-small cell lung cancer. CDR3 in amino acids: CASSEEERGVDEQFF. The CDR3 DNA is TGTGCCAGCAGTGAAGAGGAGAGAGGCGTGGATGAGCAGTTCTTC.